This T cell receptor beta chain was sequenced for a study of T cells in Graves' hyperthyroidism and ophthalmopathy. Findings of the study overall: Appearing also in blood were most of the thyroid clonotypes expanded above 0.001.

The TCR beta CDR3 regions underwent amplification using RNA transcripts as the source. The HTBI primer set drove a first-round RT-PCR of the TCR CDR3. TCRdb passed the multiplex PCR reads through MiXCR, listing each CDR3 protein once. The sample shows about 720,000 distinct CDR3 sequences, about 17% of them seen only once. Germline V lookup: CDR1 LGHDT, CDR2 YNNKEL (reference sequence). V gave up 4 bases and J gave up 2 bases, with 21 bases separating them. This CDR3 region has 17 residues. In the case of this clonotype: Its matching antigen is unknown.

V gene TRBV3-1 combines with J gene TRBJ2-7; a possible D gene is TRBD2 (6 bases). Sequenced: blood. The TCR originated in a woman in her forties or fifties with Graves' hyperthyroidism that later progressed to Graves' ophthalmopathy. CDR3 sequence: CASSPHLTSTSPYEQYF. CDR3 DNA: TGTGCCAGCAGCCCCCACCTCACTAGCACCAGTCCCTACGAGCAGTACTTC.